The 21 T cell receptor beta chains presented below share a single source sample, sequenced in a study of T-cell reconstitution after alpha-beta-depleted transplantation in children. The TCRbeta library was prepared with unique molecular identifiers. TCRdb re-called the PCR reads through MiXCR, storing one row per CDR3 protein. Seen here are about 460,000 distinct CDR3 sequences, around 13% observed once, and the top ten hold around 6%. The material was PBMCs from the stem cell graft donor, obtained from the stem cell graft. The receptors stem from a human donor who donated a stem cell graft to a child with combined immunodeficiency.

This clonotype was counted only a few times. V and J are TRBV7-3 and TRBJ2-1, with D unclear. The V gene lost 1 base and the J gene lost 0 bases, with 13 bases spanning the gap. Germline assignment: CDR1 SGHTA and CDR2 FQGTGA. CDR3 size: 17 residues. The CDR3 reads CASSLMGGKSSYNEQFF. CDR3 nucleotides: TGTGCCAGCAGCTTAATGGGTGGGAAGAGCTCCTACAATGAGCAGTTCTTC.

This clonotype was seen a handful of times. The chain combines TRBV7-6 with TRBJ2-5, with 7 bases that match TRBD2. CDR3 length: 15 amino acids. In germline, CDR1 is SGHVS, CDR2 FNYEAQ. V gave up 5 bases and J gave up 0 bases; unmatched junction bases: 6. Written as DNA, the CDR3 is TGTGCCAGCAGCGTGGGGGGGGGAGACCAAGAGACCCAGTACTTC. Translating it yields CASSVGGGDQETQYF.

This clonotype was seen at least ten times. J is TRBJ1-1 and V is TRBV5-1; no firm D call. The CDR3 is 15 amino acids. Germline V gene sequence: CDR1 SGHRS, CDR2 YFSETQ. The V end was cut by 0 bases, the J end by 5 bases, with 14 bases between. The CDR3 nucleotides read TGCGCCAGCAGCTTGGGGACGGCCGAAAGGACTGAAGCTTTCTTT. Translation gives CASSLGTAERTEAFF.

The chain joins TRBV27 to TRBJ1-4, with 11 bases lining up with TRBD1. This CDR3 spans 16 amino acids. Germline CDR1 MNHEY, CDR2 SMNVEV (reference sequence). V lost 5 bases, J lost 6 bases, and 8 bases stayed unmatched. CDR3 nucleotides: TGTGCCAGCAGTCAATGGACAGGGGGCGGTGATGAAAAACTGTTTTTT. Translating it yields CASSQWTGGGDEKLFF.

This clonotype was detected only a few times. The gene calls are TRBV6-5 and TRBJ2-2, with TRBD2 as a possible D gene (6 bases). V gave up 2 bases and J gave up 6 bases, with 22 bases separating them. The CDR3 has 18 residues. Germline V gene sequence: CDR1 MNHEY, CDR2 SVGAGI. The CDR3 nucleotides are TGTGCCAGCAGTTACCAACCCCGGAGGGAGAAGTTAGCCGGGGAGCTGTTTTTT. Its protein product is CASSYQPRREKLAGELFF.

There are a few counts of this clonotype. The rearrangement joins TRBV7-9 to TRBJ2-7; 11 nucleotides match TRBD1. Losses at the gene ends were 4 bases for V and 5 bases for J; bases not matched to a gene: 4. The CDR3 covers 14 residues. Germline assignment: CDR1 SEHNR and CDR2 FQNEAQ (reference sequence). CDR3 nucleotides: TGTGCCAGCAGCTCGCGGGACAGGGGGGACGAGCAGTACTTC. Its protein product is CASSSRDRGDEQYF.

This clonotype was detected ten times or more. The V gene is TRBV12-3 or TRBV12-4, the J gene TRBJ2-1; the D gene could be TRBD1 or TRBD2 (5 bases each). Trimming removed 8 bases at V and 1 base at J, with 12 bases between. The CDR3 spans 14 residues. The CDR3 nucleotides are TGTGCCAGCTGGGACGGAGGATCCTACAATGAGCAGTTCTTC. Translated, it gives CASWDGGSYNEQFF.

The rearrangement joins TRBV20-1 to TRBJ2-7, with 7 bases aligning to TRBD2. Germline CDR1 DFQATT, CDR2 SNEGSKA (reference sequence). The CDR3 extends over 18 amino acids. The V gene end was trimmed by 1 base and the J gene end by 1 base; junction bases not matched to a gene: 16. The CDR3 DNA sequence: TGCAGTGCTAGAGGGCCCTCTTGGGGGGGAGGTGCATCCTACGAGCAGTACTTC. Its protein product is CSARGPSWGGGASYEQYF.

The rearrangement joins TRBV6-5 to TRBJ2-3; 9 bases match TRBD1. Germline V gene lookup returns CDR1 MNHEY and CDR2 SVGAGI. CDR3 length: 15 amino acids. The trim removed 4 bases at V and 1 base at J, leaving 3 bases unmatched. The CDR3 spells CASSSQGAGTDTQYF. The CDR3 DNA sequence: TGTGCCAGCAGTTCACAGGGGGCCGGCACAGATACGCAGTATTTT.

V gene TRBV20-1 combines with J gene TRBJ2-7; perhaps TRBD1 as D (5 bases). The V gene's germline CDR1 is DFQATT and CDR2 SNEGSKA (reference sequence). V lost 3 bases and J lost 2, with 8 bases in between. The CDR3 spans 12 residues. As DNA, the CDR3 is TGCAGTGCTAGCCAGACAGCCTACGAGCAGTACTTC. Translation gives CSASQTAYEQYF.

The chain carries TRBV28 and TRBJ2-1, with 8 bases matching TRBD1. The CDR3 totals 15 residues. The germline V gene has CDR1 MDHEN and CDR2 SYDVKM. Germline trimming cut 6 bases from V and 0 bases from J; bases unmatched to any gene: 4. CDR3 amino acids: CASSYRGTSYNEQFF. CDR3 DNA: TGTGCCAGCAGCTACAGGGGGACCTCCTACAATGAGCAGTTCTTC. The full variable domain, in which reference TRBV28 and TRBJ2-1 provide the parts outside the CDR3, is DVKVTQSSRYLVKRTGEKVFLECVQDMDHENMFWYRQDPGLGLRLIYFSYDVKMKEKGDIPEGYSVSREKKERFSLILESASTNQTSMYLCASSYRGTSYNEQFFGPGTRLTVL.

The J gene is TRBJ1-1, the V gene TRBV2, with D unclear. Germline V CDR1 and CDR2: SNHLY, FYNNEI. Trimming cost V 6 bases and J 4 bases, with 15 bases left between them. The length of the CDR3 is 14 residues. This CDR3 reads CASSGVRAGTEAFF. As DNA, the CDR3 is TGTGCCAGCAGCGGGGTGCGAGCGGGCACTGAAGCTTTCTTT.

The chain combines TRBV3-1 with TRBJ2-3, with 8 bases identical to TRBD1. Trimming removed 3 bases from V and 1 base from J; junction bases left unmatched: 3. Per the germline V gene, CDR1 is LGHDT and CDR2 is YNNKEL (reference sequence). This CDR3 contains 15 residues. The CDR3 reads CASSHLTGGTDTQYF. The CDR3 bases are TGTGCCAGCAGCCACCTGACAGGGGGCACAGATACGCAGTATTTT.

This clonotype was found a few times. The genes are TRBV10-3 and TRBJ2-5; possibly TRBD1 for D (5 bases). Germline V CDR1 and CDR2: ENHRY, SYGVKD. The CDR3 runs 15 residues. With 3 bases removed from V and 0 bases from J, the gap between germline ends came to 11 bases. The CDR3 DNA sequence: TGTGCCATCAGTGATACCATAGGGGACCAAGAGACCCAGTACTTC. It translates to CAISDTIGDQETQYF.

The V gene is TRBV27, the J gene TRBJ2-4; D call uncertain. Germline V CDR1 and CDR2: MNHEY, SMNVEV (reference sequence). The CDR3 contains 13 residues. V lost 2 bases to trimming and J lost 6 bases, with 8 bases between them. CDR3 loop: CASSLGLGNIQYF. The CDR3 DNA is TGTGCCAGCAGTTTAGGTCTAGGAAACATTCAGTACTTC.

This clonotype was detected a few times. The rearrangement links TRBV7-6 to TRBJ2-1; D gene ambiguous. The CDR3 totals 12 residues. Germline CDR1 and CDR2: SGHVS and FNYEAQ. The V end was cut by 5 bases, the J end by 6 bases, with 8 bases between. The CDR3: CASSAVFNEQFF. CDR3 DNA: TGTGCCAGCAGCGCAGTTTTCAATGAGCAGTTCTTC.

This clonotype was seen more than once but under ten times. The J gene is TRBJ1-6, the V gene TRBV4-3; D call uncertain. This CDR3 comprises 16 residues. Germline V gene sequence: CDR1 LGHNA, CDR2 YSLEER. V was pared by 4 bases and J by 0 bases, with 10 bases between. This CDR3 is CASSPEPGSYNSPLHF. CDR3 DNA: TGCGCCAGCAGCCCCGAGCCGGGCTCCTATAATTCACCCCTCCACTTT.

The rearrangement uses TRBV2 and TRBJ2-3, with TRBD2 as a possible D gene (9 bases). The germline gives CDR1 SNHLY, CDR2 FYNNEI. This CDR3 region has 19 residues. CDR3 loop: CTISKDRGVAGGQADTQYF. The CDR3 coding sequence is TGTACCATCAGCAAAGACAGGGGAGTCGCGGGAGGGCAGGCAGATACGCAGTATTTT. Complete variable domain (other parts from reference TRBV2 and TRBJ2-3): EPEVTQTPSHQVTQMGQEVILRCVPISNHLYFYWYRQILGQKVEFLVSFYNNEISEKSEIFDDQFSVERPDGSNFTLKIRSTKLEDSAMYFCTISKDRGVAGGQADTQYFGPGTRLTVL.

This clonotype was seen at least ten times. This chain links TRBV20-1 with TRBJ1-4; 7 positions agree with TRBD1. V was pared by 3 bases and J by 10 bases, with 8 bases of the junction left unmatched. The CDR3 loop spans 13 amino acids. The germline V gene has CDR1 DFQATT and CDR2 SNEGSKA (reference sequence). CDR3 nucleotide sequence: TGCAGTGCTAGGGAGGGACAGATGGCAAAACTGTTTTTT. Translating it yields CSAREGQMAKLFF.

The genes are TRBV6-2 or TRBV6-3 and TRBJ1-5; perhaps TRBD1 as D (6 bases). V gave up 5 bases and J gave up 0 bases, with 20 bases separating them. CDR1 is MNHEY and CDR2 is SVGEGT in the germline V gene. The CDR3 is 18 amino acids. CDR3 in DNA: TGTGCCAGCAGTCCTCGACAGGCGCTCCTCTATAGCAATCAGCCCCAGCATTTT. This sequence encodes CASSPRQALLYSNQPQHF.

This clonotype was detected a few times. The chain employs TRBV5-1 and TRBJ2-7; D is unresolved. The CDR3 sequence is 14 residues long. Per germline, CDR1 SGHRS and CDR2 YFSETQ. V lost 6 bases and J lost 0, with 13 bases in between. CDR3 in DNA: TGCGCCAGCAAAATCCGGCCCAGCTCCTACGAGCAGTACTTC. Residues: CASKIRPSSYEQYF.